This T cell receptor (beta chain) was observed in a study of patients and donors after allogeneic stem cell transplantation. TCRdb re-called the RT-PCR reads with MiXCR, one entry per CDR3 protein. The profile shows approximately 150,000 distinct CDR3 sequences, approximately 24% of them singletons. There are a few counts of this clonotype. This receptor was obtained from a human donor who was either an allogeneic HSCT recipient or a stem cell or donor lymphocyte infusion donor (not recorded which). It is not recorded whose cells these are; they may come from a transplant donor. The sample taken for sequencing was blood, either unsorted or a sorted T cell fraction (not recorded which).

This CDR3 is CASSWWTSGRFSYNEQFF. CDR3 bases: TGTGCCAGCAGTTGGTGGACTAGCGGGCGTTTTTCCTACAATGAGCAGTTCTTC. The rearrangement links TRBV2 to TRBJ2-1, with 11 bases aligning to TRBD2. The CDR3 covers 18 residues. The V gene's germline CDR1 is SNHLY and CDR2 FYNNEI. The V segment lost 5 bases and the J segment 1 base; nucleotides outside the gene matches: 10.